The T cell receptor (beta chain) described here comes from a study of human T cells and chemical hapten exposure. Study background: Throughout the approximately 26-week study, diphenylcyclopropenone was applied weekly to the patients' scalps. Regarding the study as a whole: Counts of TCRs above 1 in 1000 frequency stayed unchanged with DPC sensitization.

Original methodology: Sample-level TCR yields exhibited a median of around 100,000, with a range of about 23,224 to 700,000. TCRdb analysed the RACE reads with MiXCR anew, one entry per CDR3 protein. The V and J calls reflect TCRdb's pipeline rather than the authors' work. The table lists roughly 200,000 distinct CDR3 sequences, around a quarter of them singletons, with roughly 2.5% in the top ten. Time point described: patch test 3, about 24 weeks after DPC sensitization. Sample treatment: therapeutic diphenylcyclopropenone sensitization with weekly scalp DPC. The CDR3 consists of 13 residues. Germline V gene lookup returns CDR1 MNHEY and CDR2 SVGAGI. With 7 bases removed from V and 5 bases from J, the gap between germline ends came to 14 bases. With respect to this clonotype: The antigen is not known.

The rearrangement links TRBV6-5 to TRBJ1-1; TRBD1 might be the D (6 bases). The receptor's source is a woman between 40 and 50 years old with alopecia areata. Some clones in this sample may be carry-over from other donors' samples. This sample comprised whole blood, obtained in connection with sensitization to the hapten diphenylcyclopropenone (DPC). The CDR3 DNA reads TGTGCCAGCAACTTCAGGGGCGGGACTGAAGCTTTCTTT. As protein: CASNFRGGTEAFF.